This T cell receptor (beta chain) was observed in a study of vaccination and CD4 T cells after COVID-19. Indicated time point: late sampling 161 to 241 days after vaccination in a few convalescent patients. The treatment: roughly ten-day PBMC culture with coronavirus spike peptide pools or control peptides (ViraFEST assay). Details on this clonotype: No antigen is known for it.

Germline values: CDR1 SGHTA, CDR2 FQGTGA. The CDR3 has 14 residues. Germline trimming cut 5 bases from V and 5 bases from J; bases unmatched to any gene: 5. Cultured CD4+ T cell DNA underwent sequencing with the Oncomine TCR Beta short-read assay. TCRdb re-called the PCR reads with MiXCR, one entry per CDR3 protein. The table records fewer than 20,000 distinct CDR3 sequences, approximately 45% of them present only once. The genes are TRBV7-3 and TRBJ2-2; 7 nucleotides align to TRBD2. The source is a human donor who had recovered from COVID-19. The sample was CD4+ T cells from blood, cultured in vitro, taken about 7 months after SARS-CoV-2 vaccination. Here the CDR3 DNA reads TGTGCCAGCAGCCGCGGGGGAGAGACCGGGGAGCTGTTTTTT. It specifies CASSRGGETGELFF.